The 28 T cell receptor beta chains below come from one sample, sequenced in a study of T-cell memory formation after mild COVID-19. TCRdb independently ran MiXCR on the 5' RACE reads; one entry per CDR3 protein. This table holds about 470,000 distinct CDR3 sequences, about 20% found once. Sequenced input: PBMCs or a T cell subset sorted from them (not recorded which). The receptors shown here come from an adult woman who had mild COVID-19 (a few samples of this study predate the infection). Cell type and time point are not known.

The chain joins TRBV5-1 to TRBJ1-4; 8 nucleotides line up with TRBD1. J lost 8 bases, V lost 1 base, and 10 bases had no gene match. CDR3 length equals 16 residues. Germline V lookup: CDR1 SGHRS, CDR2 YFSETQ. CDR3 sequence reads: CASSLSGGTGAEKLFF. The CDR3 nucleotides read TGCGCCAGCAGCTTGTCCGGGGGGACAGGCGCGGAAAAACTGTTTTTT.

The CDR3 reads CASSLPGTVMHTGELFF. Written as DNA, the CDR3 is TGTGCCAGCAGCTTACCCGGGACGGTTATGCACACCGGGGAGCTGTTTTTT. This sequence joins TRBV7-2 and TRBJ2-2; either TRBD1 or TRBD2 may supply D (5 bases each). This CDR3 has 17 amino acids. The germline V gene encodes CDR1 SGHTA and CDR2 FQGNSA. Trimming took 2 bases from V and 3 from J, leaving 16 bases between them.

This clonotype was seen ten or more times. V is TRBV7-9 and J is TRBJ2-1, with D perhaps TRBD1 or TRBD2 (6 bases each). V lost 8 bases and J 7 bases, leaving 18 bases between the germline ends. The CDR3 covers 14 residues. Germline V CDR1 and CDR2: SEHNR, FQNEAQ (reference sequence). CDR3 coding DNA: TGTGCCAGCCTGCGGACGGGGGCTGGGAATGAGCAGTTCTTC. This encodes CASLRTGAGNEQFF.

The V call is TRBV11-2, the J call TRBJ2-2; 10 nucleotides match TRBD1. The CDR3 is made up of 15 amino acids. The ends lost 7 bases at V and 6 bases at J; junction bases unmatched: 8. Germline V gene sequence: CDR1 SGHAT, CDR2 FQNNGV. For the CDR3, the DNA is TGTGCCAGCACCCTATCCGGGACAGGGGCCGGGGAGCTGTTTTTT. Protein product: CASTLSGTGAGELFF.

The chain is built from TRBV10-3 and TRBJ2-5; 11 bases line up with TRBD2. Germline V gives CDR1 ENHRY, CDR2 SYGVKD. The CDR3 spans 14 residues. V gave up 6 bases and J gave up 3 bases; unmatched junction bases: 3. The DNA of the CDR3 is TGTGCCATCAGCCCTAGCGGGAGGAAAGAGACCCAGTACTTC. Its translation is CAISPSGRKETQYF.

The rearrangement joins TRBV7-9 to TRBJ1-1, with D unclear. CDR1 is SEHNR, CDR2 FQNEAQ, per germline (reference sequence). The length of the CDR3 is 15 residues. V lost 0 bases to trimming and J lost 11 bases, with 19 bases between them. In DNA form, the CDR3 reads TGTGCCAGCAGCTTAGCGTCGGGAGGACCGTCAGCGGCTTTCTTT. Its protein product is CASSLASGGPSAAFF. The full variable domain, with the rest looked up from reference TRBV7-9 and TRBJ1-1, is DTGVSQNPRHKITKRGQNVTFRCDPISEHNRLYWYRQTLGQGPEFLTYFQNEAQLEKSRLLSDRFSAERPKGSFSTLEIQRTEQGDSAMYLCASSLASGGPSAAFFGQGTRLTVV.

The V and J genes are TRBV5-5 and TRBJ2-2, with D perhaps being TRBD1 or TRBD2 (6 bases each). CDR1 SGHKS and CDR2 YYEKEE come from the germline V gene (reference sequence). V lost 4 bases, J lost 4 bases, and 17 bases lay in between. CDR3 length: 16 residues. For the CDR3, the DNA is TGTGCCAGCAGCCTCACAGGGAGGTGGGCCACCGGGGAGCTGTTTTTT. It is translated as CASSLTGRWATGELFF.

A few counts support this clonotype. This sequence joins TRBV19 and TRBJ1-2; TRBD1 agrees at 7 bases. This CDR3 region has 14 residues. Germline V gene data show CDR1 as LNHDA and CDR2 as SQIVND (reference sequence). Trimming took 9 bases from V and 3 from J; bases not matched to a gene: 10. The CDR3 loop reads CASARGTAHYGYTF. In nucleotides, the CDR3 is TGTGCCAGCGCACGGGGGACAGCTCACTATGGCTACACCTTC.

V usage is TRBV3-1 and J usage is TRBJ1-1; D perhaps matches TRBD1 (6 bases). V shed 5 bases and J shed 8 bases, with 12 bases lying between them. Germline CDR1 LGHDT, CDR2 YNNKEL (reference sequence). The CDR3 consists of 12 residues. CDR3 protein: CASSRSGAEAFF. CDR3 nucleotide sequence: TGTGCCAGCAGCAGATCAGGGGCCGAAGCTTTCTTT. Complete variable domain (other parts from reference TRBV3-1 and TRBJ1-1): DTAVSQTPKYLVTQMGNDKSIKCEQNLGHDTMYWYKQDSKKFLKIMFSYNNKELIINETVPNRFSPKSPDKAHLNLHINSLELGDSAVYFCASSRSGAEAFFGQGTRLTVV.

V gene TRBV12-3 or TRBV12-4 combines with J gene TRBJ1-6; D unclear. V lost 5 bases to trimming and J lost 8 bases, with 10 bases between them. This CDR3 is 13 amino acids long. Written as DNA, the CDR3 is TGTGCCAGCAGTCCTAGAGAGTATTCACCCCTCCACTTT. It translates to CASSPREYSPLHF.

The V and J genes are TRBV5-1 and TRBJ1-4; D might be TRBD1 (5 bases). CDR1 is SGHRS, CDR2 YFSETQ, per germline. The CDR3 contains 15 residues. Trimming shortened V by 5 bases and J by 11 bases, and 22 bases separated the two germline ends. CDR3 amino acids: CASRRAWDRLGKLFF. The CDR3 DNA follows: TGCGCCAGCAGACGTGCTTGGGACCGACTGGGGAAACTGTTTTTT. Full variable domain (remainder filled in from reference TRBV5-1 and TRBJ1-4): KAGVTQTPRYLIKTRGQQVTLSCSPISGHRSVSWYQQTPGQGLQFLFEYFSETQRNKGNFPGRFSGRQFSNSRSEMNVSTLELGDSALYLCASRRAWDRLGKLFFGSGTQLSVL.

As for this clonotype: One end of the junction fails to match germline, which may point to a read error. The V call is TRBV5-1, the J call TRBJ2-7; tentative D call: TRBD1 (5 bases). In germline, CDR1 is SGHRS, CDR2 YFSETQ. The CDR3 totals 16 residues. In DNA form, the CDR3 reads TGCGCCAGCAACTTGGGGTTATCGACAGTCTCCTACGAGCAGTACTTC. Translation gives CASNLGLSTVSYEQYF.

The CDR3: CATSDGGLAGDWDTQYF. The CDR3 DNA reads as TGTGCCACCAGTGACGGGGGGCTAGCGGGGGATTGGGATACGCAGTATTTT. The chain uses TRBV24-1 and TRBJ2-3; 10 bases align to TRBD2. Unmatched junction bases numbered 12, after V lost 4 bases and J lost 6 bases. From germline, CDR1 is KGHDR and CDR2 SFDVKD. The CDR3 is made up of 17 amino acids.

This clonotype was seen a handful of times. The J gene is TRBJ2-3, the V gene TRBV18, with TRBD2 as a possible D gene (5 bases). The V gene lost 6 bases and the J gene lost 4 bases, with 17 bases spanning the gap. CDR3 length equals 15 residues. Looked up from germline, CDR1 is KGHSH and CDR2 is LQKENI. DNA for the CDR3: TGTGCCAGCTCGCCGGGATCTCAAGCGGCAGATACGCAGTATTTT. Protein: CASSPGSQAADTQYF.

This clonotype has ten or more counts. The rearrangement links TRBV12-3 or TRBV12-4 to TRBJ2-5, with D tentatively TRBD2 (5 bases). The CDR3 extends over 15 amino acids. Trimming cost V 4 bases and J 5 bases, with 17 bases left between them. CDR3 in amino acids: CASSSSAGGVETQYF. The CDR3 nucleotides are TGTGCCAGCAGTTCCAGCGCCGGAGGTGTGGAGACCCAGTACTTC.

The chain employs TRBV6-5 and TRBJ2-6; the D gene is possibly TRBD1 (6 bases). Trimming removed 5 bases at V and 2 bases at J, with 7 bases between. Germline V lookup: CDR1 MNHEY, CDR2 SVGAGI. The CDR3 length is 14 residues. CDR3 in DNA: TGTGCCAGCAGTCCAGGGGCTGGGGCCAACGTCCTGACTTTC. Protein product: CASSPGAGANVLTF.

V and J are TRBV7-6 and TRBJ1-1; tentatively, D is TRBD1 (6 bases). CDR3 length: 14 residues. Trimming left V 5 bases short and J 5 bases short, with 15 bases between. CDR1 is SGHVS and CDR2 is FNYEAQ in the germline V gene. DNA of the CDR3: TGTGCCAGCAGCCCGAGGGGGAAAGGGACTGAAGCTTTCTTT. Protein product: CASSPRGKGTEAFF.

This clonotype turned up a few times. CDR3 residues: CASTPGTSGRMETQYF. CDR3 sequence (DNA): TGTGCCAGCACCCCCGGGACTAGCGGGAGGATGGAGACCCAGTACTTC. V is TRBV7-3 and J is TRBJ2-5; 15 nucleotides align to TRBD2. Germline CDR1 is SGHTA and CDR2 is FQGTGA. The CDR3 is 16 residues long. The trim removed 7 bases at V and 5 bases at J, leaving 8 bases unmatched.

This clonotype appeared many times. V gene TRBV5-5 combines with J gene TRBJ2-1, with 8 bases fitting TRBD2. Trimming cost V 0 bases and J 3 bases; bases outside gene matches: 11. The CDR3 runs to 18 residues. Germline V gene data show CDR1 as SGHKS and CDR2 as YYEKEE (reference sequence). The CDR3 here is CASSLGGYSGSLYNEQFF. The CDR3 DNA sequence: TGTGCCAGCAGCTTGGGGGGATACAGCGGGAGTCTCTACAATGAGCAGTTCTTC.

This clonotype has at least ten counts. The CDR3 is CASSDRRVSYNEQFF. The DNA of the CDR3 is TGTGCCAGCAGTGATCGGCGGGTCTCCTACAATGAGCAGTTCTTC. The chain joins TRBV12-3 or TRBV12-4 to TRBJ2-1, with D possibly matching TRBD2 (5 bases). V dropped 5 bases and J dropped 0 bases, with 11 bases sitting between them. This CDR3 region has 15 residues.

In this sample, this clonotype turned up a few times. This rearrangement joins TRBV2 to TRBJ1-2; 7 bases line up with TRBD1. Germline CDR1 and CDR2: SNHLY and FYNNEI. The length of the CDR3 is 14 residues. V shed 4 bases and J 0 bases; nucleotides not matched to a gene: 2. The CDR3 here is CASSVTGSNYGYTF. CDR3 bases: TGTGCCAGCAGTGTGACAGGGTCTAACTATGGCTACACCTTC.

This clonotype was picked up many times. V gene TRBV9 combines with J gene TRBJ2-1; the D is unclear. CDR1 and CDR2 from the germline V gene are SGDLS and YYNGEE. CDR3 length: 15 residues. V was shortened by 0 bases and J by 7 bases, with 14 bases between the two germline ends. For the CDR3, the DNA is TGTGCCAGCAGCGTAGGGGTACGAACGGAGAATGAGCAGTTCTTC. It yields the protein CASSVGVRTENEQFF. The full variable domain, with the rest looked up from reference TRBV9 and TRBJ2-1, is DSGVTQTPKHLITATGQRVTLRCSPRSGDLSVYWYQQSLDQGLQFLIQYYNGEERAKGNILERFSAQQFPDLHSELNLSSLELGDSALYFCASSVGVRTENEQFFGPGTRLTVL.

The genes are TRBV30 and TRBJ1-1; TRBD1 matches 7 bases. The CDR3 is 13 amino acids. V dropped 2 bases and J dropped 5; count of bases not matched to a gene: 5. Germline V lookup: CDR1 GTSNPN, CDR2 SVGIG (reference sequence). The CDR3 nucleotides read TGTGCCTGGAGTCAACAGGGGAATACTGAAGCTTTCTTT. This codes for CAWSQQGNTEAFF.

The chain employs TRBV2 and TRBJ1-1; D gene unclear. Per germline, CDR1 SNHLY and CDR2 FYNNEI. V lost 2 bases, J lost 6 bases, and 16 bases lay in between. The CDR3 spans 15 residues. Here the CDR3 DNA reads TGTGCCAGCAGTGAAAATAACGTCGTTTTGTCTGAAGCTTTCTTT. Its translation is CASSENNVVLSEAFF.

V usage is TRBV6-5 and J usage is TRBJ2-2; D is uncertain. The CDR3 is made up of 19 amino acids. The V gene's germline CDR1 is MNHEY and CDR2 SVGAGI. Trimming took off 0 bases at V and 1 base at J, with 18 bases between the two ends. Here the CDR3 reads CASSYSSTASFGNTGELFF. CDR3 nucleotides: TGTGCCAGCAGTTACTCGAGTACAGCCTCCTTCGGGAACACCGGGGAGCTGTTTTTT.

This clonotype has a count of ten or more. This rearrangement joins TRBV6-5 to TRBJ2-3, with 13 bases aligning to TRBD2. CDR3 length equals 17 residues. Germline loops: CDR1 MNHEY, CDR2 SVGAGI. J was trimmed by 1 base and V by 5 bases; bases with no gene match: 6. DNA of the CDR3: TGTGCCAGCAGTCGGACTAGCGGGAGCCTCGGCACAGATACGCAGTATTTT. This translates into CASSRTSGSLGTDTQYF.

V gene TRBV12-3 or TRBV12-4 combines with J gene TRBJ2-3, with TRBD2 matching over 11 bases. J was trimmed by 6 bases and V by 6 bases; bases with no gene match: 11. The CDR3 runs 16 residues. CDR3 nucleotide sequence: TGTGCCAGCAGACCCTTAGCGGGAGGGCCGTGGGATACGCAGTATTTT. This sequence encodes CASRPLAGGPWDTQYF.

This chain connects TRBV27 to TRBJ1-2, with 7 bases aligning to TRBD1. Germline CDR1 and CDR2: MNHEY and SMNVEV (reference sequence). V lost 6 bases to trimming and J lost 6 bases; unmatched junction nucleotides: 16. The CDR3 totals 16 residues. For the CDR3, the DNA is TGTGCCAGCAGCTTCGTAGGGGGCTTCGCTTCGGATGGCTACACCTTC. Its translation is CASSFVGGFASDGYTF.